The 5 T cell receptor beta chains below all came from one sample that was sequenced in a study of T cell repertoires in cytomegalovirus infection. TCRdb reanalysed the reads using MiXCR and keeps one entry per CDR3 protein. The sample consists of more than 150,000 distinct CDR3 sequences, about 20% of them appearing once. The sample consisted of PBMCs. The receptors originated from a human donor in good health (CMV status not recorded). Some clones in this sample may be carry-over from other donors' samples.

CDR3 coding DNA: TGTGCCAGCACTGGGATATCTCCCTACGAGCAGTACTTC. Its protein product is CASTGISPYEQYF. This chain connects TRBV28 to TRBJ2-7; D is unresolved. The V gene lost 7 bases and the J gene lost 2 bases, with 12 bases spanning the gap. Germline V gives CDR1 MDHEN, CDR2 SYDVKM. The CDR3 totals 13 residues.

On this clonotype itself: A much larger clone is a single base away; this may be a read error. This chain uses TRBV7-2 with TRBJ2-4; the D gene is possibly TRBD1 (5 bases). Trimming took 5 bases from V and 9 from J, leaving 11 bases between them. The CDR3 is made up of 12 amino acids. CDR1 is SGHTA, CDR2 FQGNSA, per germline. The CDR3 region has the DNA TGTGCCAGCAGCCTACAGGATGGCATTCAGTACTTC. Its translation is CASSLQDGIQYF.

The chain employs TRBV5-1 and TRBJ2-7; the D gene is possibly TRBD2 (7 bases). Germline V lookup: CDR1 SGHRS, CDR2 YFSETQ. This CDR3 is 14 amino acids long. Trimming cost V 1 base and J 5 bases, with 13 bases left between them. The CDR3 spells CASSLRGGTHEQYF. DNA of the CDR3: TGCGCCAGCAGCTTGAGGGGGGGAACCCACGAGCAGTACTTC.

V usage is TRBV29-1 and J usage is TRBJ1-3, with 7 nucleotides matching TRBD1. The CDR3 extends over 15 amino acids. Trimming took 6 bases from V and 1 from J; bases not matched to a gene: 9. The germline V gene has CDR1 SQVTM and CDR2 ANQGSEA. The CDR3 DNA sequence: TGCAGCGTCGCCCCAGGGGGTCAGTCTGGAAACACCATATATTTT. Translation gives CSVAPGGQSGNTIYF.

This clonotype was seen a few times. The J gene is TRBJ2-3, the V gene TRBV5-1; TRBD1 is a possible D gene (5 bases). CDR3 length equals 13 residues. Germline V gene data show CDR1 as SGHRS and CDR2 as YFSETQ. V shed 4 bases and J shed 4 bases, with 10 bases lying between them. The CDR3 nucleotides are TGCGCCAGCAGCCCAGGGTTTCCAGATACGCAGTATTTT. The encoded protein is CASSPGFPDTQYF.